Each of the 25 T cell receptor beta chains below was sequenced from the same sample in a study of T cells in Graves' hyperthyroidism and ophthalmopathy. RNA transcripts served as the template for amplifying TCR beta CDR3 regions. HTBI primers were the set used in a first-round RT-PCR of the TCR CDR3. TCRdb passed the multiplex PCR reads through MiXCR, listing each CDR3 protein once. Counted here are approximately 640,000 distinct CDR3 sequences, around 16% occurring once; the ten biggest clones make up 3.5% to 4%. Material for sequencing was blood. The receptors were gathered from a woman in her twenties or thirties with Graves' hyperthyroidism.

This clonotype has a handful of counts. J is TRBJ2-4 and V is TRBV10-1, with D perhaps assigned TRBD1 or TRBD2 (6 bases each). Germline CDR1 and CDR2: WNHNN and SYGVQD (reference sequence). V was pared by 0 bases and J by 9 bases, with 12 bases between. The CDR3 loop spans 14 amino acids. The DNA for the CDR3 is TGCGCCAGCAGTGAGTCGGGGGGCGCTGGCATTCAGTACTTC. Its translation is CASSESGGAGIQYF.

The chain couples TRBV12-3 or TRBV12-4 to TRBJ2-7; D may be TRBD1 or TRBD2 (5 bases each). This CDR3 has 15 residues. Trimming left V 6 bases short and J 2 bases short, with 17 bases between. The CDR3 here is CASRAGTGPAYEQYF. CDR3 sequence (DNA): TGTGCCAGCAGGGCTGGGACGGGGCCGGCCTACGAGCAGTACTTC.

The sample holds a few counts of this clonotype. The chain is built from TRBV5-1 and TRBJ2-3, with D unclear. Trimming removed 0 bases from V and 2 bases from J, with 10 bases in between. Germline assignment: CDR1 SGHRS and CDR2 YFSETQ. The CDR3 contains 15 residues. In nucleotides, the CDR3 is TGCGCCAGCAGCTTGGACGGCGAAACCACAGATACGCAGTATTTT. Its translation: CASSLDGETTDTQYF.

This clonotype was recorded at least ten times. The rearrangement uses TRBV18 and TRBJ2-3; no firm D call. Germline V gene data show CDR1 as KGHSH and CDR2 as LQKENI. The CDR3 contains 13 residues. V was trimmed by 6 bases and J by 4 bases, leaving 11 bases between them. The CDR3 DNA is TGTGCCAGCTCCCCCACGGACGCAGATACGCAGTATTTT. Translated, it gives CASSPTDADTQYF.

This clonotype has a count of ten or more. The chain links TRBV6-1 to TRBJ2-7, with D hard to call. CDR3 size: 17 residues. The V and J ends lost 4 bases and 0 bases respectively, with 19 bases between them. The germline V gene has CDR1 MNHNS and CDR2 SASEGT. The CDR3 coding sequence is TGTGCCAGCAGTGTCGTCCCTACATGGAGCAGCTCCTACGAGCAGTACTTC. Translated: CASSVVPTWSSSYEQYF.

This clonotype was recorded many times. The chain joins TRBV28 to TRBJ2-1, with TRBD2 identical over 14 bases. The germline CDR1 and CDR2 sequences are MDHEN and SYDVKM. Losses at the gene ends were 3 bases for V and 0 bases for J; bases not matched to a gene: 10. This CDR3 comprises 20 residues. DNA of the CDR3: TGTGCCAGCAGTTTGGGGACTAGCGGGAGTAACCGACGCTCCTACAATGAGCAGTTCTTC. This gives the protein CASSLGTSGSNRRSYNEQFF.

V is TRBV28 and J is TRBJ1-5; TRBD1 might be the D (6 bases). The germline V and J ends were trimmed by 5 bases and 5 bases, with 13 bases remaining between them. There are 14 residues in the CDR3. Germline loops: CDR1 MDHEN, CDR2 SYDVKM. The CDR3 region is CASSQTGRHQPQHF. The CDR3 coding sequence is TGTGCCAGCAGTCAAACAGGGAGGCATCAGCCCCAGCATTTT.

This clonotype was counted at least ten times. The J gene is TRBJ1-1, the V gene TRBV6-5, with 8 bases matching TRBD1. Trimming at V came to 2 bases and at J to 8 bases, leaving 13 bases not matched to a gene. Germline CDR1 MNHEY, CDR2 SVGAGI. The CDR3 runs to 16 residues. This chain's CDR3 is CASSYRFGQGGPEAFF. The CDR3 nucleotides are TGTGCCAGCAGTTACCGTTTCGGACAGGGCGGGCCAGAAGCTTTCTTT.

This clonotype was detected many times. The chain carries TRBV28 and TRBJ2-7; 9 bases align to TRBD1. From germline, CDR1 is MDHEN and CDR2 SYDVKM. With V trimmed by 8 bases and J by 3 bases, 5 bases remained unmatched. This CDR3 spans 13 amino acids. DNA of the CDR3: TGTGCCAGCCTACAGGGGGCTTACTACGAGCAGTACTTC. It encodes CASLQGAYYEQYF.

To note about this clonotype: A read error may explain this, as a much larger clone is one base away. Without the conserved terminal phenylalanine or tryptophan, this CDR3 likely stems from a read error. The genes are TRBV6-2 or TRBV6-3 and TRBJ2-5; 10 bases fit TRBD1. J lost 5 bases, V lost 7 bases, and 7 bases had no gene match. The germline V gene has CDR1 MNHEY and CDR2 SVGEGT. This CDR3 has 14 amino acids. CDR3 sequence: CASNTRDRGETQYL. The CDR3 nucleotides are TGTGCCAGCAATACCCGGGACAGGGGTGAGACCCAGTACCTC.

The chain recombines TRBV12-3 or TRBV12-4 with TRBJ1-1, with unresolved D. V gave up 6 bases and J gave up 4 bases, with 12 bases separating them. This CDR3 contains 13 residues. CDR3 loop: CASRQHSGTEAFF. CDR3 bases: TGTGCCAGCAGACAACATAGCGGCACTGAAGCTTTCTTT.

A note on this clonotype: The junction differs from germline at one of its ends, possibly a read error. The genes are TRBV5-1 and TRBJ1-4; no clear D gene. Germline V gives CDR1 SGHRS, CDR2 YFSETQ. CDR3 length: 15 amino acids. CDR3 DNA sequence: TGTGCCAGCAGCTTTGTCGGAGACCCTAATGAAAAACTGTTTTTT. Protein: CASSFVGDPNEKLFF.

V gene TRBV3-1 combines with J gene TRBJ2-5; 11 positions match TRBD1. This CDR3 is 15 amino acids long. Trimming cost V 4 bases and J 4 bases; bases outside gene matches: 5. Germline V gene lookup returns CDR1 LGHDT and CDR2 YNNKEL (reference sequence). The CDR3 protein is CASSPRTGGVETQYF. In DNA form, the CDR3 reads TGTGCCAGCAGCCCCAGGACAGGGGGCGTAGAGACCCAGTACTTC.

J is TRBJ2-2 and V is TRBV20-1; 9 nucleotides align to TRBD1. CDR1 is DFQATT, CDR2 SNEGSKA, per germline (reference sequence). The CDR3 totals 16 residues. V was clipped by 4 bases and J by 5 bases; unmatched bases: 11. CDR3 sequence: CSATITGGAGTGELFF. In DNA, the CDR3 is TGCAGTGCTACCATAACAGGGGGCGCAGGGACCGGGGAGCTGTTTTTT.

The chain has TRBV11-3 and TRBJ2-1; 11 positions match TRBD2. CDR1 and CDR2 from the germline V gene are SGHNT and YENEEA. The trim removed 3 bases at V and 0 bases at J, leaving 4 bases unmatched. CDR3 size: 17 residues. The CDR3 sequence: CASSFSGRGSSYNEQFF. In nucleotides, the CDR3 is TGTGCCAGCAGCTTTAGCGGGAGGGGGAGCTCCTACAATGAGCAGTTCTTC.

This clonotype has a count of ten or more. Here the CDR3 reads CASRDAGANEQFF. CDR3 coding DNA: TGTGCCAGCAGGGACGCGGGGGCCAATGAGCAGTTCTTC. V usage is TRBV2 and J usage is TRBJ2-1, with a possible D match to TRBD2 (7 bases). Per the germline V gene, CDR1 is SNHLY and CDR2 is FYNNEI. The CDR3 sequence is 13 residues long. V gave up 6 bases and J gave up 6 bases, with 12 bases separating them.

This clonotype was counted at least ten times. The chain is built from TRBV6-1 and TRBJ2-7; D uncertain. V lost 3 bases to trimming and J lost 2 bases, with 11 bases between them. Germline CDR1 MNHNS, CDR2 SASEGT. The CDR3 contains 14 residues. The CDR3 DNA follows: TGTGCCAGCAGTGAGTTGGGAAACCCCTACGAGCAGTACTTC. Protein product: CASSELGNPYEQYF.

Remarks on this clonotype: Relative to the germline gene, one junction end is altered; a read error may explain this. CDR3 loop: CASSLAINGQFF. CDR3 nucleotides: TGCGCCAGCAGCCTAGCGATAAATGGGCAGTTCTTC. V gene TRBV5-1 combines with J gene TRBJ2-1, with a weak D call TRBD2 (6 bases). CDR1 SGHRS and CDR2 YFSETQ come from the germline V gene. This CDR3 is built from 12 residues.

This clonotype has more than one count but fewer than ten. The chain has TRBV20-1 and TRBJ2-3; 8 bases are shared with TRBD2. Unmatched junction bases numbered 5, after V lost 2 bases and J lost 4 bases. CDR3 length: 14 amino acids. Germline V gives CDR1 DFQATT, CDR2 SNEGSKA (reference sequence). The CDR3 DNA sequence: TGCAGTGCTAGAAGCGGGAGCAGGGCAGATACGCAGTATTTT. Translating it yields CSARSGSRADTQYF.

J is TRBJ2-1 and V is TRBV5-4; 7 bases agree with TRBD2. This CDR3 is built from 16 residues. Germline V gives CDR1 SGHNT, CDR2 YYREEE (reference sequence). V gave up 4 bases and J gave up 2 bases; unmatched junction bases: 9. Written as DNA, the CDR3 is TGTGCCAGCAGCGGGGGAGAGCGGGATGCCTACAATGAGCAGTTCTTC. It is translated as CASSGGERDAYNEQFF.

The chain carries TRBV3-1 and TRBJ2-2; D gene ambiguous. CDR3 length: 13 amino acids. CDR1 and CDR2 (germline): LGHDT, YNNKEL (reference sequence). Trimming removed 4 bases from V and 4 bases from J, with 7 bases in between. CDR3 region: CASSRPPTGELFF. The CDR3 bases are TGTGCCAGCAGCCGACCGCCCACCGGGGAGCTGTTTTTT.

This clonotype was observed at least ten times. CDR3 bases: TGTGCCATCAGTGGACAGGACAGGGGGCCCCACGAGACCCAGTACTTC. Its translation is CAISGQDRGPHETQYF. The chain has TRBV10-3 and TRBJ2-5; TRBD1 matches 11 bases. Germline V gene sequence: CDR1 ENHRY, CDR2 SYGVKD. The V segment lost 4 bases and the J segment 5 bases; nucleotides outside the gene matches: 9. The CDR3 has 16 residues.

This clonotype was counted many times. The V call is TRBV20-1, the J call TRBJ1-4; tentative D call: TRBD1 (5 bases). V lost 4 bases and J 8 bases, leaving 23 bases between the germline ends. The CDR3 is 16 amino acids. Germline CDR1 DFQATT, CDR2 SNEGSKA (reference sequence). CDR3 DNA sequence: TGCAGTGCTATTTGGGGAGGGAGCGGGGGAGCCGAAAAACTGTTTTTT. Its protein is CSAIWGGSGGAEKLFF.

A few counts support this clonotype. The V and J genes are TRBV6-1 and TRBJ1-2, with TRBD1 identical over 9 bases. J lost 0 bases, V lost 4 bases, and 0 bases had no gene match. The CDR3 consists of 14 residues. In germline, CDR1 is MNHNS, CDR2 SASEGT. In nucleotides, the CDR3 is TGTGCCAGCAGTGGACAGGGGGCTAACTATGGCTACACCTTC. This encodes CASSGQGANYGYTF.

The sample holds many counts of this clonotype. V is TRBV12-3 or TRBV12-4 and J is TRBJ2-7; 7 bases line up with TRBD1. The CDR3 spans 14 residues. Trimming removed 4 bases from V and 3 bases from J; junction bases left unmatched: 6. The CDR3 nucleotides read TGTGCCAGCAGTTCAGACAGGGCCCTCTACGAGCAGTACTTC. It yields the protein CASSSDRALYEQYF.